This T cell receptor beta chain was profiled in a study of regulatory T cells. Overall study findings and caveats: Skewed V and J usage and few unique V-J pairs marked patient repertoires, most in Tregs. Patient CD8+ T cells trended nonsignificantly toward lower Shannon entropy than control CD8+ cells.

Trimming left V 6 bases short and J 5 bases short, with 11 bases between. This CDR3 comprises 13 residues. Germline CDR1 MNHEY, CDR2 SMNVEV (reference sequence). Patients, 2 to 39 years old, had expanded memory T-cell proportions. This clone rates as large. Its cognate antigen is unknown. The PCR used 52 TRBV and 13 TRBJ primers. Generated by immunoSEQ multiplex PCR, the TCRdb table keeps only in-frame clones and is missing some. This sample has some 9,100 clones, with about 87% found just once. Sequencing input: CD8+ T cells sorted from blood. The clonotype was recovered from a person under 35 with CD3G deficiency. The chain combines TRBV27 with TRBJ1-5, with D unclear. The DNA of the CDR3 is TGTGCCAGCAGCATAGGCCCCTATCAGCCCCAGCATTTT. This sequence encodes CASSIGPYQPQHF.